These 10 T cell receptor beta chains were all obtained from the same sample, sequenced in a study of T cell responses to AZD1222 COVID-19 vaccine. TCRdb keeps only in-frame clones here, not all; method: immunoSEQ multiplex PCR. This sample has fewer than 200,000 clones, with about 91% found just once. The specimen was peripheral blood, collected 28 days after the second AZD1222 dose. Source of these receptors: an adult who received the AZD1222 COVID-19 vaccine.

The chain recombines TRBV3-1 (or the pseudogene TRBV3-2) with TRBJ1-1; D gene uncertain. Germline assignment: CDR1 LGHDT and CDR2 YNNKEL (reference sequence). The CDR3 is 17 amino acids. Trimming removed 0 bases at V and 1 base at J, with 15 bases between. CDR3 sequence (DNA): TGTGCCAGCAGCCAAGATGGGCGACGGGTGGCGAACACTGAAGCTTTCTTT. It yields the protein CASSQDGRRVANTEAFF.

This rearrangement joins TRBV3-1 (or the pseudogene TRBV3-2) to TRBJ2-7; TRBD1 matches at 7 bases. With V trimmed by 2 bases and J by 1 base, 5 bases remained unmatched. Germline-derived CDR1 and CDR2 are LGHDT and YNNKEL (reference sequence). The CDR3 is 15 amino acids. DNA of the CDR3: TGTGCCAGCAGCCAACCGGGACAGCCATCCTACGAGCAGTACTTC. Its protein product is CASSQPGQPSYEQYF.

In nucleotides, the CDR3 is TGTGCCAGCGGAGGGGGTGAAGGTGAGCAGTTCTTC. Translated: CASGGGEGEQFF. The chain joins TRBV25-1 to TRBJ2-1; either TRBD1 or TRBD2 may fit D (6 bases each). V dropped 8 bases and J dropped 9 bases, with 14 bases sitting between them. This CDR3 has 12 residues. Per germline, CDR1 MGHDK and CDR2 SYGVNS.

In DNA, the CDR3 is TGTGCCAGCAGTTACCTAGCGGCGATCGGCGGGGAGCTGTTTTTT. This encodes CASSYLAAIGGELFF. V and J are TRBV7-9 and TRBJ2-2; TRBD2 agrees at 7 bases. The CDR3 contains 15 residues. Trimming at V came to 6 bases and at J to 7 bases, leaving 11 bases not matched to a gene. Germline V gene sequence: CDR1 SEHNR, CDR2 FQNEAQ (reference sequence).

The chain joins TRBV4-1 to TRBJ1-2; no clear D gene. The ends were cut back, 0 bases at V and 1 base at J, with 12 bases in the middle. The CDR3 extends over 16 amino acids. CDR1 is MGHRA and CDR2 is YSYEKL in the germline V gene. CDR3 loop: CASSQEFTTINYGYTF. The CDR3 coding sequence is TGCGCCAGCAGCCAAGAATTCACAACCATTAACTATGGCTACACCTTC.

This clone has a single count. This chain uses TRBV19 with TRBJ2-2; 9 bases map to TRBD1. The CDR3 has 16 residues. The germline V gene has CDR1 LNHDA and CDR2 SQIVND (reference sequence). V dropped 3 bases and J dropped 3; count of bases not matched to a gene: 5. CDR3 protein: CASSIVGQGHTGELFF. The CDR3 DNA sequence: TGTGCCAGTAGTATCGTAGGACAGGGGCACACCGGGGAGCTGTTTTTT.

V usage is TRBV19 and J usage is TRBJ1-4; no firm D call. The CDR3 has 14 residues. Trimming removed 3 bases from V and 8 bases from J, with 13 bases in between. In germline, CDR1 is LNHDA, CDR2 SQIVND (reference sequence). CDR3 residues: CASSIDRAHEKLFF. CDR3 sequence (DNA): TGTGCCAGTAGTATTGATAGGGCCCACGAAAAACTGTTTTTT.

This sequence joins TRBV6-5 and TRBJ1-1; D remains ambiguous. Trimming stripped 7 bases from V and 1 base from J, with 10 bases between. The CDR3 is made up of 13 amino acids. Per germline, CDR1 MNHEY and CDR2 SVGAGI. For the CDR3, the DNA is TGTGCCAGCACCCAGAGAGGGAACACTGAAGCTTTCTTT. Protein sequence: CASTQRGNTEAFF.

This chain uses TRBV20-1 with TRBJ2-5; D gene ambiguous. Germline V gene lookup returns CDR1 DFQATT and CDR2 SNEGSKA (reference sequence). Trimming pared 3 bases from V and 2 bases from J, leaving 7 bases between. The CDR3 contains 12 residues. CDR3 bases: TGCAGTGCTAGTCGCTTACAAGAGACCCAGTACTTC. It yields the protein CSASRLQETQYF.

CDR3 region: CASSKPQGGSYNEQFF. In DNA form, the CDR3 reads TGCGCCAGCAGCAAACCGCAGGGGGGAAGTTACAATGAGCAGTTCTTC. The chain combines TRBV5-1 with TRBJ2-1; TRBD1 is a possible D gene (7 bases). CDR3 size: 16 residues. Germline V CDR1 and CDR2: SGHRS, YFSETQ. V was clipped by 4 bases and J by 4 bases, with 18 bases between them.